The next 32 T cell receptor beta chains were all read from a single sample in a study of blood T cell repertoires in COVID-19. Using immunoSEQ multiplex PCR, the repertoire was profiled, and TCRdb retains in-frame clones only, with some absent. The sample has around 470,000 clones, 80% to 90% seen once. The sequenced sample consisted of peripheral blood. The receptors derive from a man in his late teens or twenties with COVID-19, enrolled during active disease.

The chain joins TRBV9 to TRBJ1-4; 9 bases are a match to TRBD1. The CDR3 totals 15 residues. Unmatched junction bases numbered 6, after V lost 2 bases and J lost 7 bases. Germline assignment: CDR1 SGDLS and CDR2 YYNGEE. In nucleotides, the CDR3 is TGTGCCAGCAGCGTTTTACAGGGGGCCGGTGAAAAACTGTTTTTT. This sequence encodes CASSVLQGAGEKLFF. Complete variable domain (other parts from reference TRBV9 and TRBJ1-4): DSGVTQTPKHLITATGQRVTLRCSPRSGDLSVYWYQQSLDQGLQFLIQYYNGEERAKGNILERFSAQQFPDLHSELNLSSLELGDSALYFCASSVLQGAGEKLFFGSGTQLSVL.

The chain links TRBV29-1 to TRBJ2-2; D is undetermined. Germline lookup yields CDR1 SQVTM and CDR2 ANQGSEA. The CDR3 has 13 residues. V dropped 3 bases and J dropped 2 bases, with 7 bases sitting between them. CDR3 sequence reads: CSVDPLNTGELFF. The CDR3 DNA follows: TGCAGCGTTGACCCTTTAAACACCGGGGAGCTGTTTTTT.

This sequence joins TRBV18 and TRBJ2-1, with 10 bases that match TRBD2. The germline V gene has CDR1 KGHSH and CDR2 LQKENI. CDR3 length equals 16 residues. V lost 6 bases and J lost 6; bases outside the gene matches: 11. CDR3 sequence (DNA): TGTGCCAGCTCCCGGAGAGGGGTAGCGGGGGGCAATGAGCAGTTCTTC. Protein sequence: CASSRRGVAGGNEQFF.

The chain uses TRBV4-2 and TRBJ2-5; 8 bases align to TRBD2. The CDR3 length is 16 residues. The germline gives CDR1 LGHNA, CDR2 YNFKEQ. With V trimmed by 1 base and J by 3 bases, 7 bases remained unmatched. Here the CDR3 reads CASSQGSGLVKETQYF. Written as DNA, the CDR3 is TGTGCCAGCAGCCAAGGATCGGGACTAGTGAAAGAGACCCAGTACTTC.

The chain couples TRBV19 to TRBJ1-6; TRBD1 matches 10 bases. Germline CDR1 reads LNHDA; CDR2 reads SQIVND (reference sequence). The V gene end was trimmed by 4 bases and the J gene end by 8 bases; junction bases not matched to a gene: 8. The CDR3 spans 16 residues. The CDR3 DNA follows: TGTGCCAGTAGTACCACCGGGACAGGGGCCCATTCACCCCTCCACTTT. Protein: CASSTTGTGAHSPLHF.

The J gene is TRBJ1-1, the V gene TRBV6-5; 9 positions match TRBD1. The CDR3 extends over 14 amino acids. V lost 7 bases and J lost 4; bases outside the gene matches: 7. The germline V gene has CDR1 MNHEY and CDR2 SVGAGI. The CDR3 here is CASITGTGSTEAFF. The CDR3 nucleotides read TGTGCCAGCATTACCGGGACAGGGTCCACTGAAGCTTTCTTT.

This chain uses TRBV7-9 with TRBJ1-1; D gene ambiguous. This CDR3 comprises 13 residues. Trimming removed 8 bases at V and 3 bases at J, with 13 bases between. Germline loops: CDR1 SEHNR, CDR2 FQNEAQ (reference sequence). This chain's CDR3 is CASLSRSDTEAFF. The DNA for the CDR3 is TGTGCCAGCCTAAGCCGGTCGGACACTGAAGCTTTCTTT.

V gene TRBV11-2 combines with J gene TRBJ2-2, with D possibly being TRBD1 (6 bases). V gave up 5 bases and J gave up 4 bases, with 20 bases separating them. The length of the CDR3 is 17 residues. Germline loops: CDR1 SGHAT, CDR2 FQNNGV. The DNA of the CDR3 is TGTGCCAGCAGCGCCCCACTTATAGGACAGTTCACCGGGGAGCTGTTTTTT. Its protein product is CASSAPLIGQFTGELFF.

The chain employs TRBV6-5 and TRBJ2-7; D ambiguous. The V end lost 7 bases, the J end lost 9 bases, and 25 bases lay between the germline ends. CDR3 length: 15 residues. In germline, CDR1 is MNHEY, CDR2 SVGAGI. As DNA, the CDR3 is TGTGCCAGCACCTCCCTGAGTGGGCGATATGTGGGGCAGTACTTC. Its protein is CASTSLSGRYVGQYF.

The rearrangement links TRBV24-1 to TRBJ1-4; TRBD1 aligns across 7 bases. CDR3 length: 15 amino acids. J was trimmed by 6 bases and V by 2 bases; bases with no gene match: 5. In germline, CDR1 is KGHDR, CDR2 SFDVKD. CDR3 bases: TGTGCCACCAGTGATTCCCGGGACAGTCATGAAAAACTGTTTTTT. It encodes CATSDSRDSHEKLFF.

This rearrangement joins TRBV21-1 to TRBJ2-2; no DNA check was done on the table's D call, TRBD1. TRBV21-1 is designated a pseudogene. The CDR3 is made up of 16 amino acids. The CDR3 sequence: CASSEPRDRGVGELFF. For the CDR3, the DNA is TGTGCCAGCAGCGAACCCCGGGACAGGGGGGTCGGGGAGCTGTTTTTT.

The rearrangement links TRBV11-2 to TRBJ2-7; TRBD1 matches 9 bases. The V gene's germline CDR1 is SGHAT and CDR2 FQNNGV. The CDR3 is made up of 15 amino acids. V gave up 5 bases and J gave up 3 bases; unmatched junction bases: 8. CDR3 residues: CASSQGTGYVYEQYF. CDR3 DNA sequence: TGTGCCAGCAGCCAAGGGACAGGGTACGTCTACGAGCAGTACTTC.

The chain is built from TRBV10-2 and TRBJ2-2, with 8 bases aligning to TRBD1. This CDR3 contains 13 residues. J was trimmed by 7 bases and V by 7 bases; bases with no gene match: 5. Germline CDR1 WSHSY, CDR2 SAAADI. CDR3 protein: CASITQGDGELFF. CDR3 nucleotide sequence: TGCGCCAGCATTACACAGGGGGACGGGGAGCTGTTTTTT.

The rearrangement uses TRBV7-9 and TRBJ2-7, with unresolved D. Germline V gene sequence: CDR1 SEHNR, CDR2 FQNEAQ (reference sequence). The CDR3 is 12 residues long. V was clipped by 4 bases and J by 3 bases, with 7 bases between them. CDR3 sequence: CASSSPGYEQYF. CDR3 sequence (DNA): TGTGCCAGCAGCTCGCCGGGCTACGAGCAGTACTTC.

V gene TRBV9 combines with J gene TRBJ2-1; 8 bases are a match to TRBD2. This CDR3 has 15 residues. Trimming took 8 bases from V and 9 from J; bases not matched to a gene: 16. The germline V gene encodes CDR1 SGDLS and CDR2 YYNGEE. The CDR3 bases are TGTGCCAGTTCGGAAGGCGGGAGGTTGGAGGGTGAGCAGTTCTTC. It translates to CASSEGGRLEGEQFF.

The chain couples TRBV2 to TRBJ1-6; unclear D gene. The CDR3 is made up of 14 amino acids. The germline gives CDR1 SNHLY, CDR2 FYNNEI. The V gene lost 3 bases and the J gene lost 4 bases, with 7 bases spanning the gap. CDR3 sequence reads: CASSDRWYNSPLHF. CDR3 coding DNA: TGTGCCAGCAGTGACAGGTGGTATAATTCACCCCTCCACTTT.

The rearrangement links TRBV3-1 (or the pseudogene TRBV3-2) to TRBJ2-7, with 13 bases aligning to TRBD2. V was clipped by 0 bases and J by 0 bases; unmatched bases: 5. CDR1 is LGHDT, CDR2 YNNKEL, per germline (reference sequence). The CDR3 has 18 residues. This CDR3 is CASSQDLLAGGSSYEQYF. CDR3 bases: TGTGCCAGCAGCCAAGATCTACTAGCGGGAGGGTCCTCCTACGAGCAGTACTTC.

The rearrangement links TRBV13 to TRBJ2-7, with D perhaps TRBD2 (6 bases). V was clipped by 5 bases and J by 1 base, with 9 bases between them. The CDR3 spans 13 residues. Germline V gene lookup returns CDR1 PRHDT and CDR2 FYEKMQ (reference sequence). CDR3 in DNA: TGTGCCAGCAGCCCGGGGACTTCCTACGAGCAGTACTTC. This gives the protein CASSPGTSYEQYF.

CDR3 DNA: TGTGCCAGCAGTCCCCGAACTAGAGTGGAGTACTTC. Amino acid sequence: CASSPRTRVEYF. The chain has TRBV27 and TRBJ2-7, with a weak D call TRBD2 (5 bases). CDR3 length equals 12 residues. Germline V gene data show CDR1 as MNHEY and CDR2 as SMNVEV (reference sequence). Trimming stripped 5 bases from V and 11 bases from J, with 16 bases between.

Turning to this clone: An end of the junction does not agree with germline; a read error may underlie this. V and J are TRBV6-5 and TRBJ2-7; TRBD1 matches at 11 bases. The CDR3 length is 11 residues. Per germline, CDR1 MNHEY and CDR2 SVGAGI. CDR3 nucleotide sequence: TGCGCGGGACAGGGGGCCTACGAGCAGTACTTC. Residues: CAGQGAYEQYF.

As DNA, the CDR3 is TGTGCCAGCAGTTACTACCCAGGCAGGGGGGAGCTGTTTTTT. Protein product: CASSYYPGRGELFF. This chain connects TRBV6-5 to TRBJ2-2; D is ambiguous. V was shortened by 1 base and J by 8 bases, with 11 bases between the two germline ends. CDR1 MNHEY and CDR2 SVGAGI come from the germline V gene. There are 14 residues in the CDR3.

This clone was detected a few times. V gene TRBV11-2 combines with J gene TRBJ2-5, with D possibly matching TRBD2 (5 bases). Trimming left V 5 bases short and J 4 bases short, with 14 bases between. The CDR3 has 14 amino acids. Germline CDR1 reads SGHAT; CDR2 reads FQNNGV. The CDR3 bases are TGTGCCAGCAGCCCAGGCATGGGGAGAGAGACCCAGTACTTC. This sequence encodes CASSPGMGRETQYF.

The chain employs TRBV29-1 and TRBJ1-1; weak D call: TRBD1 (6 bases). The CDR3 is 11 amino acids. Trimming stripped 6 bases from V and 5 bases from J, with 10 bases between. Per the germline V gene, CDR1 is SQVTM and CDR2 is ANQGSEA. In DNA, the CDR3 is TGCAGCGTAAACAGGGAAACTGAAGCTTTCTTT. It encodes CSVNRETEAFF.

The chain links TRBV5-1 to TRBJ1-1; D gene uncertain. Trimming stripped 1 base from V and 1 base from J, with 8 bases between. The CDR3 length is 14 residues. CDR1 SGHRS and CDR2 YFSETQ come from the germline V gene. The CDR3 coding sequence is TGCGCCAGCAGCTTGAAAAACAGGAACACTGAAGCTTTCTTT. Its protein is CASSLKNRNTEAFF.

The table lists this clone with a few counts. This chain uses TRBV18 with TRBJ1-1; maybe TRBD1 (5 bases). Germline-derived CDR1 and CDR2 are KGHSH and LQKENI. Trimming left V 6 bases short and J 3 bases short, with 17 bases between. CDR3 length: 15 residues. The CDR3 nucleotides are TGTGCCAGCTCTTCCGCTTCACCGGGGGACACTGAAGCTTTCTTT. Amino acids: CASSSASPGDTEAFF.

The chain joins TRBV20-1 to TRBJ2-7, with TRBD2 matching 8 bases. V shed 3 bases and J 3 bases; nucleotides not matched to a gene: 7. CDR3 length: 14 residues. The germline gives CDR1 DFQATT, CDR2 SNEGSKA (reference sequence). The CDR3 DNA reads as TGCAGTGCTAGTCGAACTAGCGGCGTCTACGAGCAGTACTTC. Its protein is CSASRTSGVYEQYF.

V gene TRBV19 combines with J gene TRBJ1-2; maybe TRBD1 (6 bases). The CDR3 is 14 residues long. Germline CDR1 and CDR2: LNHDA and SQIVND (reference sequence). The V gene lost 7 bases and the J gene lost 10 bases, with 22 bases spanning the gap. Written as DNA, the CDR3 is TGTGCCAGTACCCCGGGGGGGGCTGGTATGTACTACACCTTC. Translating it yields CASTPGGAGMYYTF.

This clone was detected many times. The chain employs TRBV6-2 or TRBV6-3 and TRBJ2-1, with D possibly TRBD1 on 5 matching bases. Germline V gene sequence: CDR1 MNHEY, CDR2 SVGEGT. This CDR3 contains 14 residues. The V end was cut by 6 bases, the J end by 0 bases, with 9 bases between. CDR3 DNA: TGTGCCAGCAGCTCCGACAGCTCCTACAATGAGCAGTTCTTC. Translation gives CASSSDSSYNEQFF.

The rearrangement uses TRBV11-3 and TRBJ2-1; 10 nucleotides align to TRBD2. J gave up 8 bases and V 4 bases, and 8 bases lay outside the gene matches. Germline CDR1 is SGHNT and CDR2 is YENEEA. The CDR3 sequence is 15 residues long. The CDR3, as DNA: TGTGCCAGCAGCTCTGGTAGCGGGGGGCGGGATGAGCAGTTCTTC. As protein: CASSSGSGGRDEQFF.

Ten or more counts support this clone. The CDR3 loop is CAWSGETAFQETQYF. In DNA, the CDR3 is TGTGCCTGGAGTGGCGAGACAGCTTTCCAAGAGACCCAGTACTTC. The V and J genes are TRBV30 and TRBJ2-5, with D perhaps TRBD1 (5 bases). The CDR3 spans 15 residues. Germline V lookup: CDR1 GTSNPN, CDR2 SVGIG (reference sequence). The germline V and J ends were trimmed by 1 base and 1 base, with 13 bases remaining between them.

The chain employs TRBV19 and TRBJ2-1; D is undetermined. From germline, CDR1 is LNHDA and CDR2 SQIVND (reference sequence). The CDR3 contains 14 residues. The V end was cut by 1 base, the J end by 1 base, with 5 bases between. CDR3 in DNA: TGTGCCAGTAGTATAGGACTTTCCTACAATGAGCAGTTCTTC. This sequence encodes CASSIGLSYNEQFF.

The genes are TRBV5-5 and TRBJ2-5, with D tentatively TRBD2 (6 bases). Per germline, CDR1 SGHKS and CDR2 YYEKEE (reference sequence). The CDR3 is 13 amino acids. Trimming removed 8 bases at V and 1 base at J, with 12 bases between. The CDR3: CASRRDFQETQYF. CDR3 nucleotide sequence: TGTGCCAGTAGAAGGGACTTCCAAGAGACCCAGTACTTC.